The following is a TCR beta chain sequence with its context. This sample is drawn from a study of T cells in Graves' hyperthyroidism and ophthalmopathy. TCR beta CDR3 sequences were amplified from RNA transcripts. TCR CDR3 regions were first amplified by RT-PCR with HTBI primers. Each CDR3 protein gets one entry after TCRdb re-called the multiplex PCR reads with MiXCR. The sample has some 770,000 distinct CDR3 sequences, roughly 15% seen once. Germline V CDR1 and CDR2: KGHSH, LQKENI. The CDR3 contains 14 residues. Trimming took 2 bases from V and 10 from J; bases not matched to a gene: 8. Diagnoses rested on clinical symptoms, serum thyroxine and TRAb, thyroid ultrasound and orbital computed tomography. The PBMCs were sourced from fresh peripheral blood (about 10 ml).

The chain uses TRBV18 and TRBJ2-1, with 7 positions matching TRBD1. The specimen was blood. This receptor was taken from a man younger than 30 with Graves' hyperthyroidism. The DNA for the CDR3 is TGTGCCAGCTCACCAGAATTCCAGGGACAGGAGCAGTTCTTC. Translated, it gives CASSPEFQGQEQFF.